This T cell receptor (beta chain) came from a study of T cells in localized non-small cell lung cancer. Study-wide findings and caveats: Multi-region tumor sequencing was not done, so intratumor heterogeneity could not be excluded. There were a median roughly 62 of the top 100 tumor clones appearing in adjacent lung. Uninvolved adjacent lung had the highest recorded T cell clonality, with tumor below it. Patients showing higher blood T cell density tended to see longer overall survival.

The CDR3 is made up of 18 amino acids. V shed 4 bases and J shed 4 bases, with 20 bases lying between them. Germline CDR1 reads MDHEN; CDR2 reads SYDVKM. Worth noting for this clone: Its antigen is still unknown.

Only in-frame clones appear in the TCRdb table, and some are missing; sequencing was by immunoSEQ multiplex PCR. The data contain tens of thousands of clones, about 89% of them singletons. The sequence was obtained from a male donor at least 60 years old with stage I lung adenocarcinoma. The sample here was peripheral blood, taken before any cancer treatment. The J gene is TRBJ2-6, the V gene TRBV28; D possibly corresponds to TRBD1 (6 bases). CDR3 in amino acids: CASSSPGADMSGANVLTF. The CDR3 coding sequence is TGTGCCAGCAGTTCCCCAGGGGCCGATATGTCGGGGGCCAACGTCCTGACTTTC.